These 20 T cell receptor beta chains were sequenced from one sample in a study of siplizumab effects on memory and regulatory T cells. Sequencing used immunoSEQ multiplex PCR; TCRdb keeps in-frame clones, though not all of them. The table includes over 60,000 clones, roughly nine tenths detected once. Sequencing was carried out using CD8+ T cells sorted from blood. These receptors all stem from a human donor in good health.

The rearrangement links TRBV27 to TRBJ2-7, with D possibly TRBD1 on 6 matching bases. The V and J ends lost 2 bases and 6 bases respectively, with 14 bases between them. The CDR3 spans 14 residues. CDR1 is MNHEY, CDR2 SMNVEV, per germline (reference sequence). The CDR3 sequence is CASSLQGTLGEQYF. The CDR3 DNA is TGTGCCAGCAGTTTACAGGGGACCCTCGGCGAGCAGTACTTC.

The rearrangement links TRBV27 to TRBJ1-5; D might be TRBD1 (5 bases). Germline V CDR1 and CDR2: MNHEY, SMNVEV (reference sequence). CDR3 size: 14 residues. V lost 6 bases to trimming and J lost 5 bases, with 14 bases between them. Written as DNA, the CDR3 is TGTGCCAGCAGGCCCACCGGGGGGGATCAGCCCCAGCATTTT. Its protein is CASRPTGGDQPQHF.

The CDR3 loop reads CASSIVAGGYEQYF. CDR3 in DNA: TGTGCCAGTAGTATAGTGGCAGGCGGCTACGAGCAGTACTTC. The chain couples TRBV19 to TRBJ2-7, with unresolved D. CDR1 is LNHDA, CDR2 SQIVND, per germline (reference sequence). V was shortened by 1 base and J by 3 bases, with 10 bases between the two germline ends. The CDR3 is made up of 14 amino acids.

The rearrangement uses TRBV9 and TRBJ2-4; 12 bases are shared with TRBD2. V shed 0 bases and J 3 bases; nucleotides not matched to a gene: 13. This CDR3 is built from 20 residues. Germline V lookup: CDR1 SGDLS, CDR2 YYNGEE. CDR3 sequence reads: CASSVGVRTSGEEVKNIQYF. The DNA for the CDR3 is TGTGCCAGCAGCGTAGGTGTAAGGACTAGCGGGGAAGAGGTCAAAAACATTCAGTACTTC. The entire variable domain, with the rest obtained from reference TRBV9 and TRBJ2-4, is as follows: DSGVTQTPKHLITATGQRVTLRCSPRSGDLSVYWYQQSLDQGLQFLIQYYNGEERAKGNILERFSAQQFPDLHSELNLSSLELGDSALYFCASSVGVRTSGEEVKNIQYFGAGTRLSVL.

The rearrangement uses TRBV29-1 and TRBJ2-6; no firm D call. V lost 5 bases and J 3 bases, leaving 11 bases between the germline ends. The CDR3 contains 14 residues. Germline loops: CDR1 SQVTM, CDR2 ANQGSEA. The CDR3 reads CSVLGFFGANVLTF. The CDR3, as DNA: TGCAGCGTTCTTGGGTTTTTTGGGGCCAACGTCCTGACTTTC.

This chain joins TRBV7-6 and TRBJ2-1; D uncertain. In germline, CDR1 is SGHVS, CDR2 FNYEAQ. CDR3 size: 16 residues. V was trimmed by 5 bases and J by 4 bases, leaving 18 bases between them. The CDR3 loop reads CASSPNPPDSYNEQFF. The CDR3 region has the DNA TGTGCCAGCAGCCCAAACCCCCCCGACTCTTACAATGAGCAGTTCTTC.

The gene calls are TRBV19 and TRBJ2-7; D gene ambiguous. The CDR3 is made up of 15 amino acids. V dropped 2 bases and J dropped 0 bases, with 11 bases sitting between them. Germline V gene data show CDR1 as LNHDA and CDR2 as SQIVND (reference sequence). The CDR3 DNA follows: TGTGCCAGTAGTATAATACACGGTTACTCCTACGAGCAGTACTTC. This codes for CASSIIHGYSYEQYF.

The chain couples TRBV7-8 to TRBJ2-7, with D perhaps TRBD1 or TRBD2 (6 bases each). Germline CDR1 SGHVS, CDR2 FQNEAQ. With 2 bases removed from V and 2 bases from J, the gap between germline ends came to 10 bases. The CDR3 has 14 residues. This CDR3 reads CASSLIGGTYEQYF. In DNA, the CDR3 is TGTGCCAGCAGCTTAATAGGGGGGACCTACGAGCAGTACTTC.

The chain recombines TRBV7-9 with TRBJ1-2; TRBD1 might be the D (5 bases). The CDR3 is 15 amino acids. The germline CDR1 and CDR2 sequences are SEHNR and FQNEAQ (reference sequence). The V gene lost 6 bases and the J gene lost 3 bases, with 17 bases spanning the gap. In DNA, the CDR3 is TGTGCCAGCAGATTACACATAGGGGTGGACTATGGCTACACCTTC. Its protein product is CASRLHIGVDYGYTF. Full variable domain (remainder filled in from reference TRBV7-9 and TRBJ1-2): DTGVSQNPRHKITKRGQNVTFRCDPISEHNRLYWYRQTLGQGPEFLTYFQNEAQLEKSRLLSDRFSAERPKGSFSTLEIQRTEQGDSAMYLCASRLHIGVDYGYTFGSGTRLTVV.

The chain's CDR3 is CASSLGGQEDYGYTF. The CDR3 DNA follows: TGTGCCAGCAGCTTGGGGGGACAGGAAGACTATGGCTACACCTTC. This chain links TRBV5-5 with TRBJ1-2; TRBD1 matches 8 bases. The CDR3 runs to 15 residues. J was trimmed by 3 bases and V by 0 bases; bases with no gene match: 4. The germline gives CDR1 SGHKS, CDR2 YYEKEE (reference sequence).

V is TRBV21-1 and J is TRBJ2-2. TRBV21-1 is listed as a pseudogene. The CDR3 runs 17 residues. CDR3 region: CASSKVADRANTGELFF. The CDR3 nucleotides are TGTGCCAGCAGCAAAGTGGCGGACCGAGCGAACACCGGGGAGCTGTTTTTT.

The chain uses TRBV30 and TRBJ2-7; D call uncertain. V lost 5 bases, J lost 2 bases, and 10 bases lay in between. The CDR3 has 12 residues. CDR1 is GTSNPN, CDR2 SVGIG, per germline (reference sequence). The CDR3 loop is CAWGRVAYEQYF. For the CDR3, the DNA is TGTGCCTGGGGACGGGTGGCCTACGAGCAGTACTTC.

V is TRBV7-9 and J is TRBJ2-7, with D unclear. The V end was cut by 2 bases, the J end by 2 bases, with 7 bases between. There are 13 residues in the CDR3. CDR1 and CDR2 from the germline V gene are SEHNR and FQNEAQ (reference sequence). CDR3 nucleotide sequence: TGTGCCAGCAGCTTAACCTATACCTACGAGCAGTACTTC. The encoded protein is CASSLTYTYEQYF.

This rearrangement joins TRBV5-5 to TRBJ1-2, with TRBD1 identical over 7 bases. Germline V lookup: CDR1 SGHKS, CDR2 YYEKEE (reference sequence). The CDR3 totals 15 residues. The trim removed 4 bases at V and 2 bases at J, leaving 8 bases unmatched. The CDR3 DNA sequence: TGTGCCAGCAGCCGGCCCGGGACAGCCAACTATGGCTACACCTTC. Protein product: CASSRPGTANYGYTF.

The rearrangement links TRBV20-1 to TRBJ2-1; D gene uncertain. Germline-derived CDR1 and CDR2 are DFQATT and SNEGSKA (reference sequence). The CDR3 runs to 11 residues. The germline V and J ends were trimmed by 1 base and 9 bases, with 7 bases remaining between them. CDR3 bases: TGCAGTGCTAGAGGGTCGGTTGAGCAGTTCTTC. Its translation is CSARGSVEQFF.

This chain links TRBV5-8 with TRBJ2-7; 7 nucleotides match TRBD1. This CDR3 spans 15 amino acids. Germline loops: CDR1 SGHTS, CDR2 YDEGEE. V shed 1 base and J 4 bases; nucleotides not matched to a gene: 8. CDR3 residues: CASSLSLSTGYEQYF. The CDR3 coding sequence is TGTGCCAGCAGCTTGTCCCTATCGACAGGGTACGAGCAGTACTTC.

The chain is built from TRBV5-1 and TRBJ2-7; 7 nucleotides align to TRBD2. This CDR3 is built from 15 residues. The V segment lost 3 bases and the J segment 0 bases; nucleotides outside the gene matches: 6. Germline lookup yields CDR1 SGHRS and CDR2 YFSETQ. The CDR3 DNA is TGCGCCAGCAGCTCGGGCGGGGGACTCTCCTACGAGCAGTACTTC. Translation gives CASSSGGGLSYEQYF. The whole variable domain, filled in from reference TRBV5-1 and TRBJ2-7, reads KAGVTQTPRYLIKTRGQQVTLSCSPISGHRSVSWYQQTPGQGLQFLFEYFSETQRNKGNFPGRFSGRQFSNSRSEMNVSTLELGDSALYLCASSSGGGLSYEQYFGPGTRLTVT.

The chain carries TRBV13 and TRBJ1-1; D unresolved. V shed 5 bases and J shed 4 bases, with 14 bases lying between them. Germline CDR1 is PRHDT and CDR2 is FYEKMQ (reference sequence). The CDR3 is 14 amino acids. This chain's CDR3 is CASSPTDGVTEAFF. CDR3 nucleotides: TGTGCCAGCAGCCCCACGGACGGAGTCACTGAAGCTTTCTTT.

The J gene is TRBJ2-7, the V gene TRBV4-2, with 10 bases identical to TRBD2. With 0 bases clipped from V and 0 bases from J, the junction kept 8 bases outside the gene matches. This CDR3 is built from 18 residues. The germline gives CDR1 LGHNA, CDR2 YNFKEQ. The CDR3 sequence: CASSQDRSVAGGSYEQYF. The CDR3 region has the DNA TGTGCCAGCAGCCAAGATCGGTCGGTAGCGGGGGGCTCCTACGAGCAGTACTTC.

The chain uses TRBV19 and TRBJ2-7; D is possibly TRBD1 or TRBD2 (5 bases each). The V gene's germline CDR1 is LNHDA and CDR2 SQIVND (reference sequence). This CDR3 is 11 amino acids long. Trimming stripped 5 bases from V and 6 bases from J, with 8 bases between. The CDR3 DNA follows: TGTGCCAGTAGTGAGGGGTCCGAGCAGTACTTC. Its translation: CASSEGSEQYF.